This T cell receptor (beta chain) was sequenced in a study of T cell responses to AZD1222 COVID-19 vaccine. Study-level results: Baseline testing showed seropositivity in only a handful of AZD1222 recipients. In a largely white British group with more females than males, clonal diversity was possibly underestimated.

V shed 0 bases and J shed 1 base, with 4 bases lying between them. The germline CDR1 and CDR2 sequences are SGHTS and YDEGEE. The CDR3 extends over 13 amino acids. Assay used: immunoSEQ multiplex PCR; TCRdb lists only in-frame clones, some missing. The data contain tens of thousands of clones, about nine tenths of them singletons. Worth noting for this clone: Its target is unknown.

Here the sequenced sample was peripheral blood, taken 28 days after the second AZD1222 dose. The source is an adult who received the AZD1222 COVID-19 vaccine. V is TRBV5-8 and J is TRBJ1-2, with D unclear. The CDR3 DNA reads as TGTGCCAGCAGCTTGGGTAATAACTATGGCTACACCTTC. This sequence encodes CASSLGNNYGYTF.